Described below is a single TCR beta chain sequence and its context. Sequencing used immunoSEQ multiplex PCR; TCRdb keeps in-frame clones, though not all of them. The table shows around 30,000 clones, with approximately 91% occurring only once. This record belongs to a study of control samples from healthy donors and cancer patients. CDR3 length equals 15 residues. V was trimmed by 1 base and J by 0 bases, leaving 9 bases between them. Germline assignment: CDR1 LGHDT and CDR2 YNNKEL (reference sequence). Sequenced material: PBMCs. The chain links TRBV3-1 (or the pseudogene TRBV3-2) to TRBJ1-1; the D is unclear. The sequence came from a man between 45 and 60 years old with lung cancer. The CDR3 sequence: CASSQGSGLNTEAFF. The CDR3 DNA sequence: TGTGCCAGCAGCCAAGGCTCCGGGTTGAACACTGAAGCTTTCTTT.